The present TCR beta chain was sequenced within a study of cytomegalovirus exposure and HLA in healthy donors. Study in general: Genotyping of about 400 donors showed that about 84% belonged to the Caucasian-associated ancestry cluster.

Primers included in the PCR were 60 Vbeta and 13 Jbeta primers. In the original workflow: Approximately 83 million unique TCR beta chains, roughly 12 million shared, were counted in a later analysis. Assay used: immunoSEQ multiplex PCR; TCRdb lists only in-frame clones, some missing. V and J calls and clone size are as listed in that table; D and trimming were resolved from the DNA. There are 100,000 to 150,000 clones in the sample; roughly 74% occur only once, and 5.8% lies in the top ten. A remark on this clone: The antigen remains undetermined.

Looked up from germline, CDR1 is KGHSH and CDR2 is LQKENI. V dropped 3 bases and J dropped 3 bases, with 14 bases sitting between them. The CDR3 has 15 amino acids. General study points: Later on, analysis showed that most CMV-associated TCR beta chains appeared to be HLA-restricted. It was shown in a later analysis that HLA-associated TCR beta chains were more clonally expanded than other, equally common chains.

The receptor comes from a woman in her fifties or sixties in good health and CMV-seropositive. The sequencing sample was made of PBMCs. The chain uses TRBV18 and TRBJ1-1, with D hard to call. The chain's CDR3 is CASSPGIRGDTEAFF. In nucleotides, the CDR3 is TGTGCCAGCTCACCTGGAATCCGGGGAGACACTGAAGCTTTCTTT.